Following are 12 T cell receptor beta chains from one sample sequenced in a study of blood T cell repertoires in COVID-19. TCRdb keeps only in-frame clones here, not all; method: immunoSEQ multiplex PCR. The data contain 200,000 to 300,000 clones, 88% of them singletons. Sequencing input: peripheral blood. The receptors here all came from a human donor in a cohort sampled during active COVID-19.

This chain links TRBV9 with TRBJ2-3; D not resolved. The CDR3 runs 12 residues. From germline, CDR1 is SGDLS and CDR2 YYNGEE. V was shortened by 3 bases and J by 5 bases, with 7 bases between the two germline ends. The CDR3 DNA reads TGTGCCAGCAGCGGACTTAAAGATACGCAGTATTTT. It codes for CASSGLKDTQYF. The full variable domain, with the rest looked up from reference TRBV9 and TRBJ2-3, is DSGVTQTPKHLITATGQRVTLRCSPRSGDLSVYWYQQSLDQGLQFLIQYYNGEERAKGNILERFSAQQFPDLHSELNLSSLELGDSALYFCASSGLKDTQYFGPGTRLTVL.

The chain recombines TRBV19 with TRBJ2-7, with 9 bases fitting TRBD1. V shed 4 bases and J 6 bases; nucleotides not matched to a gene: 13. This CDR3 contains 16 residues. Germline-derived CDR1 and CDR2 are LNHDA and SQIVND (reference sequence). CDR3: CASSTWDRAADREQYF. The CDR3 DNA sequence: TGTGCCAGTAGTACCTGGGACAGGGCGGCCGATCGCGAGCAGTACTTC.

This clone appeared once. J is TRBJ2-5 and V is TRBV3-1 (or the pseudogene TRBV3-2); 10 bases agree with TRBD2. From germline, CDR1 is LGHDT and CDR2 YNNKEL (reference sequence). The length of the CDR3 is 16 residues. V dropped 0 bases and J dropped 5; count of bases not matched to a gene: 6. CDR3 sequence: CASSQDLAGAGETQYF. The CDR3 coding sequence is TGTGCCAGCAGCCAAGATCTAGCGGGAGCGGGTGAGACCCAGTACTTC.

V usage is TRBV18 and J usage is TRBJ2-2; D remains unclear. Germline assignment: CDR1 KGHSH and CDR2 LQKENI. V lost 3 bases and J lost 4, with 9 bases in between. The CDR3 runs to 14 residues. CDR3 amino acids: CASSPRPSTGELFF. CDR3 nucleotides: TGTGCCAGCTCACCGCGCCCAAGCACCGGGGAGCTGTTTTTT. Variable domain in full (rest from reference TRBV18 and TRBJ2-2): NAGVMQNPRHLVRRRGQEARLRCSPMKGHSHVYWYRQLPEEGLKFMVYLQKENIIDESGMPKERFSAEFPKEGPSILRIQQVVRGDSAAYFCASSPRPSTGELFFGEGSRLTVL.

The gene calls are TRBV30 and TRBJ2-7; 12 bases fit TRBD2. Germline-derived CDR1 and CDR2 are GTSNPN and SVGIG (reference sequence). The CDR3 is 13 residues long. The V and J ends lost 8 bases and 4 bases, in that order; junction bases with no gene match: 6. The CDR3 region is CATRTSGTYEQYF. The CDR3 nucleotides read TGTGCCACCCGGACTAGCGGGACTTACGAGCAGTACTTC.

The J gene is TRBJ2-7, the V gene TRBV24-1; 7 nucleotides agree with TRBD1. Germline V lookup: CDR1 KGHDR, CDR2 SFDVKD. V shed 4 bases, J shed 0 bases, and the junction held 2 bases outside the gene matches. The CDR3 has 14 residues. The CDR3 coding sequence is TGTGCCACCAGTGAAGGGACAGACTCCTACGAGCAGTACTTC. It specifies CATSEGTDSYEQYF.

The V call is TRBV11-3, the J call TRBJ1-2; possibly TRBD1 for D (5 bases). Between the trimmed V and J ends, which lost 1 base and 7 bases, there was a span of 7 bases. The CDR3 is 12 amino acids. Germline CDR1 is SGHNT and CDR2 is YENEEA. This CDR3 reads CASSLGGRGYTF. The CDR3 nucleotides read TGTGCCAGCAGCTTAGGGGGCCGTGGCTACACCTTC.

The sample holds one count of this clone. The chain has TRBV5-1 and TRBJ1-5; D remains ambiguous. Germline-derived CDR1 and CDR2 are SGHRS and YFSETQ. The germline V and J ends were trimmed by 0 bases and 1 base, with 11 bases remaining between them. The CDR3 is 16 residues long. The CDR3 DNA is TGCGCCAGCAGCTTGGACAGCCTCGACAGCAATCAGCCCCAGCATTTT. The encoded protein is CASSLDSLDSNQPQHF.

This chain links TRBV5-6 with TRBJ2-7; 8 bases match TRBD2. Trimming took 2 bases from V and 0 from J; bases not matched to a gene: 4. The CDR3 has 15 residues. Germline CDR1 reads SGHDT; CDR2 reads YYEEEE. Here the CDR3 reads CASSLLAASSYEQYF. In DNA, the CDR3 is TGTGCCAGCAGCTTACTAGCGGCCAGCTCCTACGAGCAGTACTTC.

The rearrangement uses TRBV30 and TRBJ2-3; 9 nucleotides match TRBD1. Germline V lookup: CDR1 GTSNPN, CDR2 SVGIG (reference sequence). This CDR3 is 18 amino acids long. Losses at the gene ends were 2 bases for V and 1 base for J; bases not matched to a gene: 13. This CDR3 reads CAWSKGTGLIGGTDTQYF. The CDR3 DNA is TGTGCCTGGAGTAAAGGGACAGGGCTAATAGGGGGCACAGATACGCAGTATTTT.

This sequence joins TRBV29-1 and TRBJ2-5; 7 nucleotides align to TRBD1. This CDR3 is 14 amino acids long. CDR1 is SQVTM and CDR2 is ANQGSEA in the germline V gene. The ends lost 4 bases at V and 0 bases at J; junction bases unmatched: 5. The CDR3 spells CSVVGGQYQETQYF. In DNA form, the CDR3 reads TGCAGCGTTGTAGGGGGACAGTACCAAGAGACCCAGTACTTC.

The chain carries TRBV11-2 and TRBJ2-7; TRBD1 might be the D (6 bases). Germline CDR1 and CDR2: SGHAT and FQNNGV. The germline V and J ends were trimmed by 10 bases and 6 bases, with 22 bases remaining between them. The CDR3 runs to 14 residues. CDR3 in amino acids: CATMIGQGSGEQYF. The CDR3 DNA follows: TGTGCCACCATGATCGGGCAGGGGAGTGGCGAGCAGTACTTC.